The T cell receptor beta chain described here comes from a study of T cell clones after liver transplantation. Study information: A pre-transplant mixed lymphocyte reaction with TCRbeta sequencing defined graft-donor-reactive clones followed in post-transplant blood.

TCRdb keeps only in-frame clones here, not all; method: immunoSEQ multiplex PCR. The repertoire includes about 51,000 clones, about 90% of them detected once, and approximately 14% sits in the top ten. The CDR3 is 14 amino acids. The germline gives CDR1 MNHEY, CDR2 SMNVEV (reference sequence). The V gene lost 4 bases and the J gene lost 0 bases, with 7 bases spanning the gap. The source was CD8+ T cells from blood, collected 12 months after liver transplant. The chain links TRBV27 to TRBJ1-5; D may be TRBD1 (6 bases). The source of this sequence is a human patient who received a liver transplant. Some T cells may trace back to the graft donor. CDR3 sequence (DNA): TGTGCCAGCAGTTCGACAGGTAGCAATCAGCCCCAGCATTTT. It is translated as CASSSTGSNQPQHF.